Listed below are T cell receptor beta chains from one sample, sequenced in a study of CD8 T cells in Susac syndrome. TCRdb reanalysed the immunoSEQ multiplex PCR reads using MiXCR and keeps one entry per CDR3 protein. The sample shows 150,000 to 200,000 distinct CDR3 sequences, more than 85% of them seen only once. Material: CD8+ T cells from PBMCs. These receptors were obtained from a human donor with Susac syndrome. Both conserved end residues are part of each CDR3. Fields, in order: V gene, J gene, D gene, CDR3 length, clone size, CDR3 protein, CDR3 DNA. D genes are given only for firm matches. Only part of the rows carry a size: once, few, many, or a class if the clone is expanded.

TRBV9	TRBJ1-2	.	15	once	CASSVEGISQHGYTF	TGTGCCAGCAGCGTAGAGGGTATTTCACAACATGGCTACACCTTC
TRBV20-1	TRBJ1-6	TRBD1	15	once	CSAAGTGSHNSPLHF	TGCAGTGCTGCCGGGACAGGGTCCCATAATTCACCCCTCCACTTT
TRBV10-2	TRBJ1-1	.	14	.	CASSDSRGITEAFF	TGCGCCAGCAGTGACTCGAGAGGGATCACTGAAGCTTTCTTT
TRBV20-1	TRBJ1-2	TRBD1	14	.	CSAGGTGVVYGYTF	TGCAGTGCTGGAGGGACAGGGGTGGTCTATGGCTACACCTTC
TRBV4-1	TRBJ2-7	.	13	.	CASSPRDIYEQYF	TGCGCCAGCAGCCCCCGGGACATCTACGAGCAGTACTTC
TRBV4-1	TRBJ2-7	.	14	.	CASSQVMYSYEQYF	TGCGCCAGCAGCCAAGTTATGTACAGCTACGAGCAGTACTTC
TRBV12-3/TRBV12-4	TRBJ1-1	.	14	.	CASSHQGAGTEAFF	TGTGCCAGCAGCCATCAAGGGGCCGGCACTGAAGCTTTCTTT
TRBV14	TRBJ1-2	TRBD1	16	once	CASSRESSGGIGGYTF	TGTGCCAGCAGCCGCGAGTCGTCAGGGGGAATAGGTGGCTACACCTTC
TRBV5-4	TRBJ2-1	TRBD2	14	.	CASSAGALYNEQFF	TGTGCCAGCAGCGCGGGAGCCCTCTACAATGAGCAGTTCTTC
TRBV20-1	TRBJ2-3	TRBD1	14	.	CSALTRQGTDTQYF	TGCAGTGCTCTTACTCGACAGGGAACAGATACGCAGTATTTT
TRBV27	TRBJ2-1	.	15	.	CASSLLESSYNEQFF	TGTGCCAGCAGTTTATTGGAAAGCTCCTACAATGAGCAGTTCTTC
TRBV28	TRBJ1-1	.	12	.	CASSLVRVEAFF	TGTGCCAGCAGTTTAGTTCGAGTTGAAGCTTTCTTT
TRBV9	TRBJ2-2	TRBD2	17	once	CASSVSGRVHNTGELFF	TGTGCCAGCAGCGTCTCAGGGAGGGTTCATAACACCGGGGAGCTGTTTTTT
TRBV30	TRBJ1-1	.	13	.	CAWSVGDTVKAFF	TGTGCCTGGAGTGTAGGGGACACGGTTAAAGCTTTCTTT
TRBV30	TRBJ2-7	.	12	.	CAWSRGSHEQYF	TGTGCCTGGAGTAGGGGTTCCCACGAGCAGTACTTC
TRBV7-9	TRBJ2-5	TRBD2	15	few	CASSLVLAGQETQYF	TGTGCCAGCAGCTTGGTCCTAGCGGGCCAAGAGACCCAGTACTTC
TRBV7-8	TRBJ1-2	.	14	.	CASSPLQPARGYTF	TGTGCCAGCAGCCCGCTCCAGCCCGCGAGGGGCTACACCTTC
TRBV6-1	TRBJ2-3	TRBD1	17	.	CASSESQGDRSSDTQYF	TGTGCCAGCAGTGAGTCCCAGGGGGACAGGTCTTCAGATACGCAGTATTTT
TRBV11-1	TRBJ1-1	.	11	.	CASSLVEEAFF	TGTGCCAGCAGCTTAGTAGAGGAAGCTTTCTTT
TRBV27	TRBJ1-5	TRBD1	15	.	CASSDIGQGDQPQHF	TGTGCCAGCAGTGACATCGGACAGGGAGATCAGCCCCAGCATTTT
TRBV6-5	TRBJ2-7	.	13	.	CASSPDNPDEQYF	TGTGCCAGCAGTCCAGACAACCCGGACGAGCAGTACTTC
TRBV20-1	TRBJ1-3	TRBD1	16	.	CSARAGTVSSGNTIYF	TGCAGTGCTAGAGCCGGGACAGTCAGCTCTGGAAACACCATATATTTT
TRBV29-1	TRBJ1-1	.	11	.	CSVIVGTEAFF	TGCAGCGTAATAGTGGGGACTGAAGCTTTCTTT
TRBV27	TRBJ1-1	TRBD1	14	.	CASSFRGRDPEAFF	TGTGCCAGCAGTTTCAGGGGGCGCGACCCTGAAGCTTTCTTT
TRBV9	TRBJ2-1	TRBD2	15	.	CASSHTSGRHNEQFF	TGTGCCAGCAGCCACACTAGCGGGAGGCACAATGAGCAGTTCTTC
TRBV7-9	TRBJ2-7	TRBD2	12	.	CACGGRNYEQYF	TGTGCCTGCGGGGGACGGAACTACGAGCAGTACTTC
TRBV20-1	TRBJ2-5	.	15	.	CSASGTGQTAETQYF	TGCAGTGCTAGCGGAACCGGACAGACTGCGGAGACCCAGTACTTC
TRBV24-1	TRBJ2-2	.	14	.	CATSEAANTGELFF	TGTGCCACCAGTGAGGCGGCGAACACCGGGGAGCTGTTTTTT
TRBV12-3/TRBV12-4	TRBJ2-2	.	15	.	CASSYPGHNTGELFF	TGTGCCAGCAGTTACCCGGGACACAACACCGGGGAGCTGTTTTTT
TRBV5-1	TRBJ2-6	.	13	.	CASSFDRANVLTF	TGCGCCAGCAGCTTCGACAGGGCCAACGTCCTGACTTTC
TRBV28	TRBJ2-7	TRBD2	16	.	CASSLWSSGSGYEQYF	TGTGCCAGCAGTTTATGGTCTAGCGGGAGTGGGTACGAGCAGTACTTC
TRBV10-1	TRBJ2-1	.	12	.	CASSVTGNEQFF	TGCGCCAGCAGTGTCACAGGGAATGAGCAGTTCTTC
TRBV29-1	TRBJ2-7	.	15	.	CSVDVPGRSSYEQYF	TGCAGCGTTGACGTTCCGGGCCGCTCGTCCTACGAGCAGTACTTC
TRBV30	TRBJ2-7	.	14	.	CAWTVTSLSYEQYF	TGTGCCTGGACAGTGACCAGCCTCTCCTACGAGCAGTACTTC
TRBV13	TRBJ1-2	.	11	.	CASSFGLGYTF	TGTGCCAGCAGCTTTGGGTTAGGCTACACCTTC
TRBV7-3	TRBJ1-1	.	14	.	CASSYEGLSAEAFF	TGTGCCAGCAGCTATGAGGGGTTGTCGGCTGAAGCTTTCTTT
TRBV6-5	TRBJ1-1	.	13	few	CASSPGTGAEAFF	TGTGCCAGCAGTCCCGGGACCGGCGCTGAAGCTTTCTTT
TRBV20-1	TRBJ2-7	TRBD1	20	.	CSARVSGHRTGLFSEDEQYF	TGCAGTGCTAGAGTCAGCGGTCATAGGACAGGGCTGTTTTCCGAGGACGAGCAGTACTTC
TRBV30	TRBJ2-3	.	14	.	CAWSQTVNTDTQYF	TGTGCCTGGAGCCAGACCGTAAACACAGATACGCAGTATTTT
TRBV12-3/TRBV12-4	TRBJ1-5	.	14	.	CASSPQGGNQPQHF	TGTGCCAGCAGTCCTCAGGGAGGCAATCAGCCCCAGCATTTT
TRBV4-1	TRBJ2-7	.	13	.	CASSHPLRAEQYF	TGCGCCAGCAGCCATCCTCTCCGGGCCGAGCAGTACTTC
TRBV19	TRBJ2-1	TRBD2	16	once	CASSIEILAGSNEQFF	TGTGCCAGTAGTATTGAGATTCTAGCGGGGTCCAATGAGCAGTTCTTC
TRBV6-5	TRBJ1-2	.	14	.	CASKEASSIYGYTF	TGTGCCAGCAAGGAGGCTTCGTCGATCTATGGCTACACCTTC
TRBV4-1	TRBJ2-7	.	14	.	CASSQAGDPYEQYF	TGCGCCAGCAGCCAAGCAGGGGACCCCTACGAGCAGTACTTC
TRBV6-6	TRBJ2-7	.	12	.	CASSGGLYEQYF	TGTGCCAGCAGTGGGGGGCTCTACGAGCAGTACTTC
TRBV19	TRBJ1-1	.	12	.	CASSSLPLEAFF	TGTGCCAGTAGTAGTCTCCCTCTTGAAGCTTTCTTT
TRBV7-2	TRBJ2-2	TRBD2	19	.	CASSLASGILDINTGELFF	TGTGCCAGCAGCTTAGCTAGCGGGATCCTTGATATTAACACCGGGGAGCTGTTTTTT
TRBV6-4	TRBJ2-3	TRBD2	15	.	CASSPWGLAADTQYF	TGTGCCAGCAGCCCCTGGGGACTAGCGGCAGATACGCAGTATTTT
TRBV20-1	TRBJ1-4	TRBD1	13	once	CSATGTGEEKLFF	TGCAGTGCCACCGGGACAGGGGAGGAAAAACTGTTTTTT
TRBV5-1	TRBJ2-3	.	15	.	CASSLEGGPTDTQYF	TGCGCCAGCAGCTTAGAGGGGGGGCCGACAGATACGCAGTATTTT
TRBV9	TRBJ2-7	TRBD2	13	.	CASSAGEVYEQYF	TGTGCCAGCTCTGCGGGAGAGGTTTACGAGCAGTACTTC
TRBV18	TRBJ2-5	.	13	.	CASSPSPDETQYF	TGTGCCAGCTCACCAAGCCCAGATGAGACCCAGTACTTC
TRBV6-5	TRBJ1-2	.	13	.	CASSFQTNYGYTF	TGTGCCAGCAGTTTTCAGACTAACTATGGCTACACCTTC
TRBV3-1	TRBJ2-1	TRBD2	15	.	CASSQDLAGTNEQFF	TGTGCCAGCAGCCAAGACCTAGCGGGGACCAATGAGCAGTTCTTC
TRBV7-9	TRBJ2-7	.	15	.	CASSLPPGNSYEQYF	TGTGCCAGCAGCTTACCGCCAGGTAATAGCTACGAGCAGTACTTC
TRBV7-8	TRBJ2-3	TRBD2	17	.	CASSLLLAGRSTDTQYF	TGTGCCAGCAGCCTATTACTAGCGGGAAGGTCCACAGATACGCAGTATTTT
TRBV20-1	TRBJ2-7	.	14	.	CSAPVRGNRPEQYF	TGCAGTGCACCGGTCCGGGGCAACCGACCCGAGCAGTACTTC
TRBV20-1	TRBJ1-3	TRBD1	15	.	CSARGQQGAGNTIYF	TGCAGTGCTAGAGGTCAACAGGGGGCTGGAAACACCATATATTTT
TRBV29-1	TRBJ1-1	TRBD1	13	.	CSVEYGTGGEAFF	TGCAGCGTTGAGTATGGGACAGGGGGAGAAGCTTTCTTT